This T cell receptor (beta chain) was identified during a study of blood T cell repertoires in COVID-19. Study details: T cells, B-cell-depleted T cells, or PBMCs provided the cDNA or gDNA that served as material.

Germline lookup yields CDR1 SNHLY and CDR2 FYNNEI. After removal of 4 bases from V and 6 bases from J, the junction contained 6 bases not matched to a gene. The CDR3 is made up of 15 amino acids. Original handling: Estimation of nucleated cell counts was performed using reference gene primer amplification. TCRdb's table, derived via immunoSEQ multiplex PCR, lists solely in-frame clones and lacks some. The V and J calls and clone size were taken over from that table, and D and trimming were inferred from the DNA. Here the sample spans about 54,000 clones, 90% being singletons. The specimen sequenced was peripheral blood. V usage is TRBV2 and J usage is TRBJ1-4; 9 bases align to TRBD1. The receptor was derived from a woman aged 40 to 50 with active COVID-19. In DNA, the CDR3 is TGTGCCAGCAGTGCGGAACAGGGGGCTCATGAAAAACTGTTTTTT. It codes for CASSAEQGAHEKLFF.